Each of the 3 T cell receptor beta chains below was sequenced from the same sample in a study of human T cells and chemical hapten exposure. MiXCR was run by TCRdb on the RACE reads, yielding one entry per CDR3 protein. The repertoire holds under 50,000 distinct CDR3 sequences, 3% to 4% seen once, with 5.6% in the top ten. The sample's time point: healthy volunteer bleed at 6 weeks. Extraction of total RNA was performed on unfractionated whole blood. The sequencing sample was made of whole blood. The origin of the receptors is a human donor in good health. Some clones in this sample may be carry-over from other donors' samples.

Many counts were recorded for this clonotype. The rearrangement joins TRBV7-2 to TRBJ2-1; D is ambiguous. This CDR3 region has 15 residues. From germline, CDR1 is SGHTA and CDR2 FQGNSA. V lost 4 bases to trimming and J lost 6 bases, with 16 bases between them. The CDR3 loop reads CASSSLWKGPNEQFF. The CDR3 DNA is TGTGCCAGCAGCTCCCTCTGGAAGGGTCCCAATGAGCAGTTCTTC.

This clonotype was detected many times. The V gene is TRBV29-1, the J gene TRBJ1-1; 7 bases line up with TRBD1. This CDR3 comprises 12 residues. From germline, CDR1 is SQVTM and CDR2 ANQGSEA. The junction had 1 base not matched to a gene; V was cut back by 6 bases and J by 0 bases. The CDR3 nucleotides read TGCAGCGTAGACAGGGTGAACACTGAAGCTTTCTTT. It translates to CSVDRVNTEAFF.

The sample holds many counts of this clonotype. This sequence joins TRBV3-1 and TRBJ2-7; no reliable D call. The CDR3 length is 16 residues. Per germline, CDR1 LGHDT and CDR2 YNNKEL (reference sequence). V was pared by 0 bases and J by 2 bases, with 14 bases between. For the CDR3, the DNA is TGTGCCAGCAGCCAAGAAGACCACCCGGGCCCCTACGAGCAGTACTTC. Protein product: CASSQEDHPGPYEQYF.